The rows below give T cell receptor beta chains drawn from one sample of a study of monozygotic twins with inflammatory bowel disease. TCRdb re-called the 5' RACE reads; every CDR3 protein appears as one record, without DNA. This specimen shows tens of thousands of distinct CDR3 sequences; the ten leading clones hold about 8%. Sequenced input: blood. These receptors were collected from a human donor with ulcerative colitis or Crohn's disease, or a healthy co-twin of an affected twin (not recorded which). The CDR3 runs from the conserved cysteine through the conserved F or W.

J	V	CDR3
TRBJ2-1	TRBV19	CASRLGGTEQFF
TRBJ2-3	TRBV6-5	CASSYSGGSTDTQYF
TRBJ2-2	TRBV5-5	CASSVTDGSTGELFF
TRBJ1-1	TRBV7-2	CASSPRSTEAFF
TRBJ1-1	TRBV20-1	CSARDRFGSMNTEAFF
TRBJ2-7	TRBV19	CASSISENSYEQYF
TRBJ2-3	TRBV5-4	CASSLWPPNTDTQYF
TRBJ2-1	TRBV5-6	CASSSRQGNSNEQFF
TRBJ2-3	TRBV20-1	CSARTPWAGSDTQYF
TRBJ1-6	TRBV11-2	CASSPYRTDRGLGSYNSPLHF
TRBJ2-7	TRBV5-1	CASSQGTNREQYF
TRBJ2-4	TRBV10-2	CASSERQGASKNIQYF
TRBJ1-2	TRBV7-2	CASSSEQGAGGYTF
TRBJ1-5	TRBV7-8	CASSFEQGQPQHF
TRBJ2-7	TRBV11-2	CASSRGNEQYF
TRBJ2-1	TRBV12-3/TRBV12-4	CASSRTDSYNEQFF
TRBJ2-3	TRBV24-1	CATSGGGGADTQYF
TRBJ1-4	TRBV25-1	CASSEFTGQNEKLFF
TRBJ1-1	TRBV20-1	CSARGGKETEAFF
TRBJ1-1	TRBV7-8	CASSLVAVNTEAFF
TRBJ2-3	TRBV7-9	CASSPKDGTSTDTQYF
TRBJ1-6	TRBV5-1	CASETGINSPLHF
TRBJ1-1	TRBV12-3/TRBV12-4	CASRATGRKNTEAFF
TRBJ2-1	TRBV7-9	CASSRAGTGLYNEQFF
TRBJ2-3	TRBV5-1	CASRGEADTQYF
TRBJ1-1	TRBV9	CASSAEYTEAFF
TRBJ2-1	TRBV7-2	CASSSDRLKWFF
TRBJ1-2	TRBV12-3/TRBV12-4	CASSLSGDGYTF
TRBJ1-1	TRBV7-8	CASSFTGIGTEAFF
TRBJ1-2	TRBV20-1	CSALGLGTASLGYTF
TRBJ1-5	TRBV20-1	CSALHSVQPQHF
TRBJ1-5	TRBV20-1	CSARDSTGGWQPQHF
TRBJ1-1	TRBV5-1	CASSYGQSEAFF
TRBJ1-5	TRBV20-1	CSAGPDQPQHF
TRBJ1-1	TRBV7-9	CASSLEGVANTEAFF
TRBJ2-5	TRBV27	CASTPRGGGETQYF
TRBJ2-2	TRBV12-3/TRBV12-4	CASSKPGQWNTGELFF
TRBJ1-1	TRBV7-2	CASSLNGQLNTEAFF
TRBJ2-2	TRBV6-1	CASQGWRGRNTGELFF
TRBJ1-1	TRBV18	CASEQASGAEAFF
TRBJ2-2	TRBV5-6	CASSLLRRSTGELFF
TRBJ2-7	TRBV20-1	CSARGGSGGPPYEQYF
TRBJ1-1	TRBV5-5	CASSLVVTGAGTEAFF
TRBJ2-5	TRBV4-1	CASSQGRGQREETQYF
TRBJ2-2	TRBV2	CASSEQGGLNTGELFF
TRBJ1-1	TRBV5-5	CASSLVFGYTEAFF
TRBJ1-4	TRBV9	CASSVVGGRGEKLFF
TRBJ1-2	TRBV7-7	CASSHLGLETNYGYTF
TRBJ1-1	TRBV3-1	CASRGQTMNTEAFF
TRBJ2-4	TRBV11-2	CASSRQVHIQYF
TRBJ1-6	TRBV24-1	CATQGQKNSPLHF
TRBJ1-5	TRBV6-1	CASSEGLIGNQPQHF
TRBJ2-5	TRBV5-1	CASSLGSTREGTQYF
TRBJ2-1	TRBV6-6	CASSRQGAADKQFF
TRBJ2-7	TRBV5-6	CASSLSGYEQYF
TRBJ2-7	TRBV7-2	CASSLVRAYEQYF
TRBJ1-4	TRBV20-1	CSAQPLLGTLATNEKLFF
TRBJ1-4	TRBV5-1	CASSSGTGVFEKLFF